The text below deals with one TCR beta chain. Sequencing of TCR beta was performed on blood CD8+ and CD4+ T cells. It was treatment-naive patients with stable or active relapsing-remitting disease who made up the multiple sclerosis controls. TEMRA cells were FACS-enriched and CD8+ and CD4+ T cells negatively isolated. The data derive from a study of CD8 T cells in Susac syndrome. When the RNA was reverse transcribed, random hexamers were used with an input of 0.5 to 1 ug. The authors amplified TCR beta CDR3 across 54 Vbeta and 13 Jbeta using immunoSEQ multiplex PCR. TCRdb recomputed calls from the immunoSEQ multiplex PCR reads with MiXCR, one row per CDR3 protein. This sample has 150,000 to 200,000 distinct CDR3 sequences, with 90% to 95% found just once. CDR1 SGHNT and CDR2 YYREEE come from the germline V gene (reference sequence). The CDR3 consists of 16 residues. The V gene lost 10 bases and the J gene lost 0 bases, with 22 bases spanning the gap.

Sequencing input: CD4+ T cells from PBMCs. The rearrangement joins TRBV5-4 to TRBJ1-2, with D perhaps matching TRBD1 (6 bases). This TCR came from a human donor with multiple sclerosis. The CDR3 reads CAYNRDTDLANYGYTF. Written as DNA, the CDR3 is TGTGCCTATAACCGGGACACGGATCTAGCTAACTATGGCTACACCTTC.